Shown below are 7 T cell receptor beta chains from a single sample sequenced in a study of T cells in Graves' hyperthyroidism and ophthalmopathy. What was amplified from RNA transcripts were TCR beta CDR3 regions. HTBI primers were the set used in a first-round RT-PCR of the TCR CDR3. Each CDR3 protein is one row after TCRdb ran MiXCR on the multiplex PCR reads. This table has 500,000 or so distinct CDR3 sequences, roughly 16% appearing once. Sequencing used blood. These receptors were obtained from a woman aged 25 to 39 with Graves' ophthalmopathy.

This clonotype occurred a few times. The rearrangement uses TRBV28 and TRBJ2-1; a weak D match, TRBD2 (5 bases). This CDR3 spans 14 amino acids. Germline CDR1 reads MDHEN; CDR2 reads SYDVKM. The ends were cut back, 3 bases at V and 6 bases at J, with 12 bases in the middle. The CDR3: CASSFEGASNEQFF. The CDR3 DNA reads TGTGCCAGCAGTTTCGAGGGAGCATCCAATGAGCAGTTCTTC.

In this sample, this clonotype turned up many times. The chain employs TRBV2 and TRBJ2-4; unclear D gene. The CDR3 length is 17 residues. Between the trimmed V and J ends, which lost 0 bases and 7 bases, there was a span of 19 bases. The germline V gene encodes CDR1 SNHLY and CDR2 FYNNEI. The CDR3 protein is CASSEAQTPATRNIQYF. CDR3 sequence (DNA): TGTGCCAGCAGTGAAGCGCAGACACCAGCAACGAGGAACATTCAGTACTTC.

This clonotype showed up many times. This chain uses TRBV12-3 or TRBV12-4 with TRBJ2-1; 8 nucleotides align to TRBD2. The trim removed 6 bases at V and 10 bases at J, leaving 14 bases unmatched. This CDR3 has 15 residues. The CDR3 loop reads CASRSAGEGVREQFF. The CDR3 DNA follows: TGTGCCAGCAGGTCAGCGGGAGAAGGGGTCAGAGAGCAGTTCTTC.

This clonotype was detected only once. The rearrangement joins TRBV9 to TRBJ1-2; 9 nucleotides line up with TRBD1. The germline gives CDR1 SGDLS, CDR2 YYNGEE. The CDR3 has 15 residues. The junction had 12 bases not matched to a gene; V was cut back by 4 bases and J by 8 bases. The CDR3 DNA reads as TGTGCCAGCAGCCAAGACCGGGACAGGGTGCGAGGCTACACCTTC. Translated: CASSQDRDRVRGYTF.

CDR3 residues: CASSIQGRSQPQHF. The CDR3 DNA is TGTGCCAGTAGTATTCAGGGTAGAAGTCAGCCCCAGCATTTT. This sequence joins TRBV19 and TRBJ1-5, with a weak D call TRBD1 (5 bases). Germline CDR1 and CDR2: LNHDA and SQIVND (reference sequence). The ends were cut back, 3 bases at V and 6 bases at J, with 12 bases in the middle. The CDR3 is 14 residues long.

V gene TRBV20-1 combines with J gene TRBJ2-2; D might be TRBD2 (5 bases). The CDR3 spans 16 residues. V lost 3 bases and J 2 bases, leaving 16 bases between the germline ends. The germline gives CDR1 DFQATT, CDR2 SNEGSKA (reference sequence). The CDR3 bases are TGCAGTGCTAGGGGCTTTTCCGAGGGAAACACCGGGGAGCTGTTTTTT. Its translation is CSARGFSEGNTGELFF.

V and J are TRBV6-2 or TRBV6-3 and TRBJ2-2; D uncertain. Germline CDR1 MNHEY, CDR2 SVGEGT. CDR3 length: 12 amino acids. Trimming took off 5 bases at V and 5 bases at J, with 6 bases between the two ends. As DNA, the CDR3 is TGTGCCAGCAGTGAGCTAACCGGGGAGCTGTTTTTT. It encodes CASSELTGELFF.